This T cell receptor (beta chain) was recovered during a study of T cells in Graves' hyperthyroidism and ophthalmopathy. Per the germline V gene, CDR1 is LNHNV and CDR2 is YYDKDF (reference sequence). CDR3 size: 14 residues. J was trimmed by 6 bases and V by 7 bases; bases with no gene match: 12. RNA transcripts yielded amplified TCR beta CDR3 regions. The TCR CDR3 first-round RT-PCR relied on the HTBI primer set. TCRdb fed the multiplex PCR reads into MiXCR, producing one record per CDR3 protein. The sample has 200,000 to 300,000 distinct CDR3 sequences; about 15% are singletons. A note on this clonotype: The antigen is undetermined.

With duration under 3 months, ophthalmopathy was active: Clinical Activity Score at least 3, NOSPECS at least 4. Based on clinical symptoms, serum thyroxine and TRAb, thyroid ultrasound and orbital computed tomography, diagnoses were reached. Findings and limits, study-wide: In the blood, most expanded thyroid clonotypes above 0.001 appeared as well.

Sequenced: blood. The sequence came from a woman aged 18 to 35 with Graves' ophthalmopathy. The rearrangement joins TRBV15 to TRBJ2-7, with 7 bases identical to TRBD1. CDR3 amino acids: CATIEGASSREQYF. Written as DNA, the CDR3 is TGTGCCACCATAGAGGGGGCTAGTTCCCGCGAGCAGTACTTC.